This T cell receptor beta chain was identified during a study of tumor-infiltrating T cells and Merkel cell polyomavirus (dated by TCRdb to 2016 to 2017). Notes on the research overall: In Merkel cell carcinoma patients, the study investigated CD8+ T cells specific for the Merkel cell polyomavirus KLL epitope. Patient treatments varied, were not standardized, and included chemotherapy, radiation and immunotherapies. Patients came in at different disease stages and had a median follow-up of approximately 2.7 years, ranging from roughly 1.1 to 6.0 years. Most of the whole-tumor samples were 25-micron curls sectioned from formalin-fixed, paraffin-embedded tissue blocks. In roughly 15 samples, TRB sequencing was done on KLL-tetramer-sorted cells from blood or tumor-infiltrating lymphocytes, along with approximately 13 matched whole-tumor samples. Across the study, one tumor sample was a frozen nodal tumor digest and one was a flash-frozen core biopsy of a metastasis. Results and caveats for the whole study, not just this receptor: A significant MCC-specific survival advantage (P = 0.0051) was associated with a greater number of unique KLL-specific clonotypes in tumors (about 5-120 vs 0-3). A higher fraction of KLL-specific T cells within tumors (roughly 1.7-20% versus roughly 0-0.14%) was associated with significantly better MCC-specific survival. KLL-specific TRB repertoires were found to be diverse and largely private, with only one public clonotype, shared by two patients, identified among roughly 400 unique sequences. The small sample size of the study (n ≈ twelve patients) is a limitation. Only a single viral epitope was studied, so T cells against other Merkel cell polyomavirus epitopes were not captured.

The library was produced with the immunoSEQ multiplex PCR assay. Adaptive Biotechnologies (Seattle, WA) carried out genomic DNA extraction, TRB sequencing and normalization. The authors' analysis ran thus. Clonality was calculated as one minus the Shannon entropy of productive TRB sequences, normalized by log2 of unique productive sequences. KLL-specific clonotypes in tumors were identified by matching TCRbeta CDR3 amino acid sequences with those from each patient's tetramer-sorted sample. TCRdb provides this immuneACCESS table in a form limited to in-frame rearrangements. Some clones are lacking; in checked studies, under half of them reflect an unresolved V gene, and why the rest are absent is not known. The V and J calls and clone size are taken from that table; D and trimming were inferred from the DNA. In all, the sample holds around 25,000 clones, and roughly 85% of those were seen once. About 2.7% of the sample is held by the ten biggest clonotypes.

By immunohistochemistry, the tumors of all patients showed robust positive staining for Merkel cell polyomavirus Large T antigen. Twelve Merkel cell carcinoma patients were included, each with robust KLL-tetramer+ populations (above 0.04% of CD8+ T cells) in blood and/or cultured TIL. All patients were identified as Caucasian, and a median age of approximately 65 years (range roughly 45 to 80 years) was recorded. Lymph node tumors were analyzed for patients with unknown primaries who presented with nodal disease, or when there was not enough primary tissue. Including cysteine and phenylalanine, the CDR3 has 14 amino acids. Of all the DNA, just the CDR3 is kept, 42 bases in frame from base 1. Based on the germline V gene, the CDR1 and CDR2 sequences are SGHDT and YYEEEE. V was cut back by 2 bases and J by 1 base, leaving a gap of 9 bases between them. As concerns this clone: Its recognized antigen is unknown. Base qualities are not recorded, but no much larger clone differs from it by a single base.

The chain is made from TRBV5-6 and TRBJ2-5, and the D gene may be TRBD1, 6 bases matching. The sequenced sample consisted of lymph node tissue. The TCR originated in a man aged 45 to 65 with Merkel cell carcinoma. The CDR3 protein sequence reads: CASSFGDTQETQYF. The DNA sequence is TGTGCCAGCAGCTTCGGGGACACCCAAGAGACCCAGTACTTC.